This T cell receptor (beta chain) was sequenced during a study of T cell responses to AZD1222 COVID-19 vaccine. Germline-derived CDR1 and CDR2 are SGHRS and YFSETQ. This CDR3 region has 15 residues. V was cut by 3 bases and J by 2 bases, with 12 bases left in between. TCRdb's copy holds only in-frame clones and misses some; the assay was immunoSEQ multiplex PCR. The sample lists roughly 120,000 clones, approximately 88% occurring once. The receptor comes from an adult in good health. The rearrangement links TRBV5-1 to TRBJ1-3; maybe TRBD1 (5 bases). Source: peripheral blood, taken on day 0 of MenACWY control vaccination. This chain's CDR3 is CASSSGGGTGNTIYF. Written as DNA, the CDR3 is TGCGCCAGCAGCTCGGGCGGGGGGACTGGAAACACCATATATTTT.